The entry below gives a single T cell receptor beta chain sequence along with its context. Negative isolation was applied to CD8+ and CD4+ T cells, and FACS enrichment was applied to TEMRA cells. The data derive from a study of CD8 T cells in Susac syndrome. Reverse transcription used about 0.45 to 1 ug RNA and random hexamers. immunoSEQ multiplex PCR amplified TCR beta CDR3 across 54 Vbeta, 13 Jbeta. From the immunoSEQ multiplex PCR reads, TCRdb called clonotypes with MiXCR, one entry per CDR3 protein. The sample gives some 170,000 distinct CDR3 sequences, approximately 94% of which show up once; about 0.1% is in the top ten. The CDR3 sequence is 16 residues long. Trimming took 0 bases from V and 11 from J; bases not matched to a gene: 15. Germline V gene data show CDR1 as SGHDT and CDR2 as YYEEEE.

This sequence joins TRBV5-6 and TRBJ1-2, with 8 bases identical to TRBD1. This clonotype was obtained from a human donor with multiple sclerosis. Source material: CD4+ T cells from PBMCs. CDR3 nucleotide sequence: TGTGCCAGCAGCTTGGTTAACGAGCAGGGGGCATCCGGGTACACCTTC. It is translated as CASSLVNEQGASGYTF.